The 24 T cell receptor beta chains reported below all come from one sample, sequenced in a study of cytomegalovirus exposure and HLA in healthy donors (dated by TCRdb to between 2016 and 2019). Libraries were made using the immunoSEQ multiplex PCR assay. In its TCRdb copy, this immuneACCESS table keeps in-frame sequences only and misses some clones. Where compared with another copy, unresolved V genes explain less than half of these, and the others have no known cause. In this sample the table shows roughly 120,000 clones, approximately 94% of which occur a single time. The top ten hold approximately 1.3% of the sample. The sample consisted of PBMCs. Receptor source: a woman aged 18-29 years in good health and CMV-seronegative.

V and J are TRBV5-1 and TRBJ2-5; 8 bases align to TRBD2. Germline loops: CDR1 SGHRS, CDR2 YFSETQ. There are 16 residues in the CDR3. With 4 bases clipped from V and 5 bases from J, the junction kept 13 bases outside the gene matches. The CDR3 DNA reads as TGCGCCAGCAGCCGCGGACTAGCTAGGGTCTCGGAGACCCAGTACTTC. Translated: CASSRGLARVSETQYF.

The gene calls are TRBV5-5 and TRBJ1-5; TRBD1 matches at 9 bases. The CDR3 length is 14 residues. The V segment lost 4 bases and the J segment 6 bases; nucleotides outside the gene matches: 5. Germline V gene data show CDR1 as SGHKS and CDR2 as YYEKEE (reference sequence). As DNA, the CDR3 is TGTGCCAGCAGCGCCACAGGGGGCACTCAGCCCCAGCATTTT. Amino acid sequence: CASSATGGTQPQHF.

V usage is TRBV19 and J usage is TRBJ1-1, with D perhaps TRBD1 (5 bases). The CDR3 extends over 18 amino acids. CDR1 and CDR2 from the germline V gene are LNHDA and SQIVND (reference sequence). V lost 3 bases and J lost 6, with 26 bases in between. CDR3 loop: CASSMMRLGKGLGAEAFF. Here the CDR3 DNA reads TGTGCCAGTAGTATGATGCGGTTGGGGAAGGGGTTAGGGGCTGAAGCTTTCTTT.

V is TRBV6-4 and J is TRBJ2-6, with D hard to call. V dropped 0 bases and J dropped 0 bases, with 9 bases sitting between them. This CDR3 contains 17 residues. Germline CDR1 and CDR2: MRHNA and SNTAGT. This chain's CDR3 is CASSDSPLISGANVLTF. In nucleotides, the CDR3 is TGTGCCAGCAGTGACTCCCCTCTTATCTCTGGGGCCAACGTCCTGACTTTC.

The rearrangement joins TRBV5-1 to TRBJ1-2; maybe TRBD1 (6 bases). In germline, CDR1 is SGHRS, CDR2 YFSETQ. This CDR3 spans 13 amino acids. Trimming stripped 5 bases from V and 8 bases from J, with 16 bases between. CDR3 region: CASRDSIGEGYTF. The CDR3 bases are TGCGCCAGCAGGGACAGCATCGGTGAAGGCTACACCTTC.

The J gene is TRBJ2-7, the V gene TRBV5-1; no clear D gene. Germline CDR1 reads SGHRS; CDR2 reads YFSETQ. The V and J ends lost 1 base and 4 bases respectively, with 15 bases between them. The CDR3 consists of 15 residues. In nucleotides, the CDR3 is TGCGCCAGCAGCTTGCTCCCAGGCGTGTCATACGAGCAGTACTTC. Its protein is CASSLLPGVSYEQYF.

The V and J genes are TRBV28 and TRBJ1-3; perhaps TRBD1 as D (6 bases). Germline V CDR1 and CDR2: MDHEN, SYDVKM. Trimming shortened V by 6 bases and J by 1 base, and 19 bases separated the two germline ends. The CDR3 has 17 residues. DNA for the CDR3: TGTGCCAGCAGCGTCCCCATTACAGGGCCTTCTGGAAACACCATATATTTT. Its protein is CASSVPITGPSGNTIYF.

This sequence joins TRBV5-6 and TRBJ1-5; perhaps TRBD1 as D (5 bases). The CDR3 is made up of 14 amino acids. Germline V gives CDR1 SGHDT, CDR2 YYEEEE. Trimming removed 2 bases at V and 3 bases at J, with 9 bases between. CDR3 nucleotides: TGTGCCAGCAGCTTAAGACAGATCAATCAGCCCCAGCATTTT. It encodes CASSLRQINQPQHF.

This clone was found once. This rearrangement joins TRBV2 to TRBJ2-7; possible D gene TRBD1, 5 bases. The germline V gene has CDR1 SNHLY and CDR2 FYNNEI. CDR3 length equals 14 residues. The germline V and J ends were trimmed by 3 bases and 0 bases, with 9 bases remaining between them. CDR3 sequence: CASSDQQVSYEQYF. For the CDR3, the DNA is TGTGCCAGCAGTGACCAACAGGTCTCCTACGAGCAGTACTTC.

The J gene is TRBJ1-4, the V gene TRBV5-4; D remains unclear. From germline, CDR1 is SGHNT and CDR2 YYREEE (reference sequence). The length of the CDR3 is 15 residues. V was trimmed by 5 bases and J by 6 bases, leaving 17 bases between them. The CDR3 region is CASSRKTEADEKLFF. Written as DNA, the CDR3 is TGTGCCAGCAGTCGAAAGACGGAGGCGGATGAAAAACTGTTTTTT.

This rearrangement joins TRBV28 to TRBJ1-1; D might be TRBD1 (5 bases). The V end was cut by 4 bases, the J end by 2 bases, with 8 bases between. The CDR3 is made up of 13 amino acids. From germline, CDR1 is MDHEN and CDR2 SYDVKM. CDR3 sequence (DNA): TGTGCCAGCAGTTCGCAGGGCAACACTGAAGCTTTCTTT. Translation: CASSSQGNTEAFF. The variable domain in full, with the rest retrieved from reference TRBV28 and TRBJ1-1, is DVKVTQSSRYLVKRTGEKVFLECVQDMDHENMFWYRQDPGLGLRLIYFSYDVKMKEKGDIPEGYSVSREKKERFSLILESASTNQTSMYLCASSSQGNTEAFFGQGTRLTVV.

The chain recombines TRBV9 with TRBJ2-1; tentatively, D is TRBD2 (5 bases). Trimming shortened V by 4 bases and J by 15 bases, and 20 bases separated the two germline ends. CDR3 length: 13 amino acids. Germline CDR1 reads SGDLS; CDR2 reads YYNGEE. The CDR3 protein is CASSPFEAVAPFF. The CDR3 DNA reads TGTGCCAGCAGCCCGTTTGAAGCGGTGGCGCCGTTCTTC.

This clone was found once. CDR3 bases: TGTGCCAGCAGCGTCTCAGTGGCGGGGGACACCGGGGAGCTGTTTTTT. This gives the protein CASSVSVAGDTGELFF. The gene calls are TRBV9 and TRBJ2-2, with TRBD2 matching over 7 bases. J was trimmed by 3 bases and V by 2 bases; bases with no gene match: 7. CDR1 is SGDLS and CDR2 is YYNGEE in the germline V gene. The CDR3 is made up of 16 amino acids.

This chain joins TRBV6-6 and TRBJ1-4, with 7 nucleotides matching TRBD1. Trimming took 5 bases from V and 10 from J; bases not matched to a gene: 13. Germline lookup yields CDR1 MNHNY and CDR2 SVGAGI (reference sequence). CDR3 length: 15 residues. This CDR3 reads CASSEGAPGFGKLFF. The DNA for the CDR3 is TGTGCCAGCAGTGAGGGGGCCCCAGGATTTGGAAAACTGTTTTTT.

The chain is built from TRBV5-1 and TRBJ2-4; TRBD1 matches 8 bases. The CDR3 loop spans 16 amino acids. J gave up 8 bases and V 4 bases, and 14 bases lay outside the gene matches. The V gene's germline CDR1 is SGHRS and CDR2 YFSETQ. The CDR3 region has the DNA TGCGCCAGCAGCCCGAACTCAGACAGGGGTAGGCACATTCAGTACTTC. Its protein product is CASSPNSDRGRHIQYF.

V and J are TRBV25-1 and TRBJ2-5, with TRBD2 matching 7 bases. The germline V gene has CDR1 MGHDK and CDR2 SYGVNS. The CDR3 runs 13 residues. Trimming took 6 bases from V and 2 from J; bases not matched to a gene: 3. CDR3 region: CASREAGQETQYF. CDR3 DNA sequence: TGTGCCAGCAGGGAAGCGGGGCAAGAGACCCAGTACTTC.

This chain joins TRBV28 and TRBJ1-1, with 7 bases that match TRBD1. CDR1 is MDHEN, CDR2 SYDVKM, per germline. The V and J ends lost 6 bases and 8 bases, in that order; junction bases with no gene match: 12. The CDR3 consists of 14 residues. The CDR3 reads CASRESAGTEEAFF. CDR3 bases: TGTGCCAGCAGAGAGAGCGCCGGGACAGAGGAAGCTTTCTTT.

Note on this clone: The junction shows a germline mismatch at one end, possibly a read error. The J gene is TRBJ2-7, the V gene TRBV6-5; the D gene is possibly TRBD2 (5 bases). This CDR3 contains 10 residues. Germline V gene lookup returns CDR1 MNHEY and CDR2 SVGAGI. CDR3 sequence (DNA): TGTGCCAGCAGTCACTCCGGGATCAGCTTC. Encoded protein: CASSHSGISF.

The rearrangement uses TRBV18 and TRBJ1-4, with TRBD1 matching over 9 bases. V gave up 3 bases and J gave up 7 bases; unmatched junction bases: 9. Germline V gene data show CDR1 as KGHSH and CDR2 as LQKENI. The CDR3 extends over 16 amino acids. This CDR3 reads CASSPSQGAGGEKLFF. The CDR3 DNA is TGTGCCAGCTCACCCTCACAGGGGGCGGGCGGTGAAAAACTGTTTTTT. Together with reference TRBV18 and TRBJ1-4, the CDR3 gives the full variable domain: NAGVMQNPRHLVRRRGQEARLRCSPMKGHSHVYWYRQLPEEGLKFMVYLQKENIIDESGMPKERFSAEFPKEGPSILRIQQVVRGDSAAYFCASSPSQGAGGEKLFFGSGTQLSVL.

This chain joins TRBV30 and TRBJ2-3, with 7 bases aligning to TRBD2. This CDR3 has 17 residues. CDR1 GTSNPN and CDR2 SVGIG come from the germline V gene (reference sequence). After removal of 0 bases from V and 0 bases from J, the junction contained 9 bases not matched to a gene. CDR3 sequence: CAWSVLGGGASTDTQYF. The CDR3 DNA is TGTGCCTGGAGTGTACTGGGGGGGGGAGCTAGCACAGATACGCAGTATTTT.

V and J are TRBV11-2 and TRBJ1-3; D call uncertain. CDR3 size: 15 residues. Trimming pared 4 bases from V and 4 bases from J, leaving 14 bases between. Germline values: CDR1 SGHAT, CDR2 FQNNGV. CDR3 loop: CASSSQQNLGNTIYF. The CDR3 DNA follows: TGTGCCAGCAGCTCCCAACAAAACCTGGGAAACACCATATATTTT.

V and J are TRBV15 and TRBJ1-1, with no clear D. This CDR3 is 13 amino acids long. CDR1 and CDR2 from the germline V gene are LNHNV and YYDKDF (reference sequence). V was clipped by 5 bases and J by 0 bases, with 7 bases between them. CDR3 in amino acids: CATSGHMNTEAFF. The CDR3 DNA reads as TGTGCCACCAGCGGTCACATGAACACTGAAGCTTTCTTT.

This clone occurred once. The chain carries TRBV28 and TRBJ1-2; 9 positions match TRBD1. This CDR3 region has 16 residues. Germline assignment: CDR1 MDHEN and CDR2 SYDVKM. The V and J ends lost 5 bases and 1 base, in that order; junction bases with no gene match: 8. CDR3: CASSTPDRGFNYGYTF. The CDR3 DNA reads TGTGCCAGCAGTACGCCGGACAGGGGTTTTAACTATGGCTACACCTTC.

CDR3 DNA: TGTGCCAGCAGTTCGGGACTAGCGGGATCTTGGGTATACTTC. Translation gives CASSSGLAGSWVYF. This rearrangement joins TRBV28 to TRBJ2-7, with 13 bases fitting TRBD2. Unmatched junction bases numbered 10, after V lost 4 bases and J lost 13 bases. This CDR3 spans 14 amino acids. Germline V gene data show CDR1 as MDHEN and CDR2 as SYDVKM.